Listed below are T cell receptor beta chains from one sample, sequenced in a study of T-cell memory formation after mild COVID-19. TCRdb recomputed calls from the 5' RACE reads with MiXCR, one row per CDR3 protein. Of about 90,000 distinct CDR3 sequences in the sample, more than 12% were seen once. Sequencing was done on a sample of PBMCs or a T cell subset sorted from them (not recorded which). Receptors originate from a man aged 18 to 35 who had mild COVID-19 (a few samples of this study predate the infection). Cell type and time point are not known. Both conserved end residues are part of each CDR3. D genes are given only for firm matches. Clone size is stated in some rows and not others, as once, few, many or a class when expanded.

TRBJ2-7 | many | TRBV5-5 | - | 13 | TGTGCCAGCAGCTCACCAGGGGTTGTCGAGCAGTACTTC | CASSSPGVVEQYF
TRBJ1-2 | many | TRBV29-1 | - | 13 | TGCAGCGTTGAACCACAGGGTATCTATGGCTACACCTTC | CSVEPQGIYGYTF
TRBJ2-5 | - | TRBV9 | TRBD2 | 14 | TGTGCCAGCAGCCCGGGGGGGACATGGGGGACCCAGTACTTC | CASSPGGTWGTQYF
TRBJ2-5 | - | TRBV30 | TRBD1 | 14 | TGTGCCTGGAGCTTAAGGGACAGGGGCCAGACCCAGTACTTC | CAWSLRDRGQTQYF
TRBJ2-5 | few | TRBV11-2 | - | 14 | TGTGCCAGCAGCTTATGGCCAGCCCAAGAGACCCAGTACTTC | CASSLWPAQETQYF
TRBJ1-6 | few | TRBV4-3 | - | 13 | TGCGCCAGCAGCCAAGCTGCCGACAGCCCCCTCCACTTT | CASSQAADSPLHF
TRBJ1-1 | few | TRBV6-5 | - | 12 | TGTGCCAGCCAAGCGGGGAACACTGAAGCTTTCTTT | CASQAGNTEAFF
TRBJ1-1 | - | TRBV4-2 | TRBD1 | 15 | TGTGCCAGCAGCCCCCGGACAGGACTGAACACTGAAGCTTTCTTT | CASSPRTGLNTEAFF
TRBJ2-4 | once | TRBV7-9 | - | 13 | TGTGCCAGCGAGTTGGCCCCCAAAAACAGTCAGTACTTC | CASELAPKNSQYF
TRBJ2-3 | few | TRBV4-3 | - | 16 | TGCGCCAGCAGCCAAGAACAACAGCGTAGCACAGATACGCAGTATTTT | CASSQEQQRSTDTQYF
TRBJ1-2 | - | TRBV20-1 | TRBD1 | 13 | TGCAGTGCTAGTGCGGGACAGCCCTATGGCTACACCTTC | CSASAGQPYGYTF
TRBJ2-7 | few | TRBV4-1 | - | 16 | TGCGCCAGCAGCCAAGAGCCCTTCCCGTCCAACTACGAGCAGTACTTC | CASSQEPFPSNYEQYF
TRBJ2-1 | - | TRBV7-7 | - | 12 | TGTGCCAGCAGCTTAGACGGGGGCGAGCAGTTCTTC | CASSLDGGEQFF
TRBJ2-1 | - | TRBV7-2 | TRBD2 | 20 | TGTGCCAGCAGCTTAAGGCCAGGGTCGAGCGGGGGGCCGAATCGAGGTGAGCAGTTCTTC | CASSLRPGSSGGPNRGEQFF
TRBJ1-3 | - | TRBV7-2 | - | 13 | TGTGCCAGCAGCTGGGGGACTGGAAACACCATATATTTT | CASSWGTGNTIYF
TRBJ1-1 | few | TRBV7-9 | - | 14 | TGTGCCAGCAGCTTAGTCAGGAGGAACACTGAAGCTTTCTTT | CASSLVRRNTEAFF
TRBJ2-1 | - | TRBV29-1 | - | 14 | TGCAGCGTTGAGGATAGCTCCATCTACAATGAGCAGTTCTTC | CSVEDSSIYNEQFF
TRBJ1-2 | - | TRBV29-1 | - | 12 | TGCAGCGTTGAAGAAACTCTCTATGGCTACACCTTC | CSVEETLYGYTF